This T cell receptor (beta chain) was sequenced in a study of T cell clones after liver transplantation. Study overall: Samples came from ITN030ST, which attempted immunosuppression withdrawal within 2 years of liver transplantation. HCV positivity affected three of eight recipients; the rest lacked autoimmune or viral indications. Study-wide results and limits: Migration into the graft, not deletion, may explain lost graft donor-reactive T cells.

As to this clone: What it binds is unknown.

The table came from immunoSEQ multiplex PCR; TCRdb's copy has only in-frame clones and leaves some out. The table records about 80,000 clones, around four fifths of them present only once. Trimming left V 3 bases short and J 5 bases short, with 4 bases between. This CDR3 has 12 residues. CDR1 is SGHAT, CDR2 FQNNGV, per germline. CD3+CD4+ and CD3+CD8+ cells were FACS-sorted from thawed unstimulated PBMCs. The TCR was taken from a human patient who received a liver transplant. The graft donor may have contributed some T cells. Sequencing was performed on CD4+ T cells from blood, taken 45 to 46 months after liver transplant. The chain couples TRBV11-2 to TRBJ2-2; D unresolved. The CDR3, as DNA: TGTGCCAGCAGCTTCTATACCGGGGAGCTGTTTTTT. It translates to CASSFYTGELFF.